This TCR beta chain came from a study of cytomegalovirus exposure and HLA in healthy donors. Study-level findings and limits: According to a subsequent analysis, TCR clusters from the first cohort were inclined to appear together in the 110 or so validation repertoires. Cytomegalovirus association was listed for approximately 160 TCR beta chains.

CDR3 length equals 15 residues. Germline CDR1 is MNHEY and CDR2 is SVGAGI. V shed 6 bases, J shed 5 bases, and the junction held 9 bases outside the gene matches. With regard to this clone: Its antigen is not identified.

Profiled with immunoSEQ multiplex PCR; TCRdb holds only in-frame clones, not every one. The sample gives 160,000 or so clones, 88% of which show up once; under 3% is in the top ten. Sequenced: PBMCs. The sequence was obtained from a man aged 18 to 29 in good health and CMV-seronegative. This chain connects TRBV6-5 to TRBJ2-5; 10 positions agree with TRBD1. In DNA form, the CDR3 reads TGTGCCAGCAGGGATCCGGGACAGGGGTGGGAGACCCAGTACTTC. Translated, it gives CASRDPGQGWETQYF.